The T cell receptor (beta chain) described here comes from a study of OX40 agonist ivuxolimab in advanced cancers. Profiled with immunoSEQ multiplex PCR; TCRdb holds only in-frame clones, not every one. The sample records 90,000 to 95,000 clones, around 87% being singletons. The CDR3 spans 15 residues. With V trimmed by 4 bases and J by 0 bases, 6 bases remained unmatched. Germline lookup yields CDR1 GTSNPN and CDR2 SVGIG (reference sequence). Sequences were derived from CD4+ or CD8+ T cells sorted from blood, sampled in a trial of the OX40 agonist ivuxolimab. The sequence was collected from an adult with an advanced solid tumor such as melanoma, head and neck, liver or kidney cancer. J is TRBJ1-1 and V is TRBV30, with 9 bases aligning to TRBD1. The CDR3 DNA sequence: TGTGCCTGGAAGGAACAGGGGGCTGTGAACACTGAAGCTTTCTTT. This translates into CAWKEQGAVNTEAFF.